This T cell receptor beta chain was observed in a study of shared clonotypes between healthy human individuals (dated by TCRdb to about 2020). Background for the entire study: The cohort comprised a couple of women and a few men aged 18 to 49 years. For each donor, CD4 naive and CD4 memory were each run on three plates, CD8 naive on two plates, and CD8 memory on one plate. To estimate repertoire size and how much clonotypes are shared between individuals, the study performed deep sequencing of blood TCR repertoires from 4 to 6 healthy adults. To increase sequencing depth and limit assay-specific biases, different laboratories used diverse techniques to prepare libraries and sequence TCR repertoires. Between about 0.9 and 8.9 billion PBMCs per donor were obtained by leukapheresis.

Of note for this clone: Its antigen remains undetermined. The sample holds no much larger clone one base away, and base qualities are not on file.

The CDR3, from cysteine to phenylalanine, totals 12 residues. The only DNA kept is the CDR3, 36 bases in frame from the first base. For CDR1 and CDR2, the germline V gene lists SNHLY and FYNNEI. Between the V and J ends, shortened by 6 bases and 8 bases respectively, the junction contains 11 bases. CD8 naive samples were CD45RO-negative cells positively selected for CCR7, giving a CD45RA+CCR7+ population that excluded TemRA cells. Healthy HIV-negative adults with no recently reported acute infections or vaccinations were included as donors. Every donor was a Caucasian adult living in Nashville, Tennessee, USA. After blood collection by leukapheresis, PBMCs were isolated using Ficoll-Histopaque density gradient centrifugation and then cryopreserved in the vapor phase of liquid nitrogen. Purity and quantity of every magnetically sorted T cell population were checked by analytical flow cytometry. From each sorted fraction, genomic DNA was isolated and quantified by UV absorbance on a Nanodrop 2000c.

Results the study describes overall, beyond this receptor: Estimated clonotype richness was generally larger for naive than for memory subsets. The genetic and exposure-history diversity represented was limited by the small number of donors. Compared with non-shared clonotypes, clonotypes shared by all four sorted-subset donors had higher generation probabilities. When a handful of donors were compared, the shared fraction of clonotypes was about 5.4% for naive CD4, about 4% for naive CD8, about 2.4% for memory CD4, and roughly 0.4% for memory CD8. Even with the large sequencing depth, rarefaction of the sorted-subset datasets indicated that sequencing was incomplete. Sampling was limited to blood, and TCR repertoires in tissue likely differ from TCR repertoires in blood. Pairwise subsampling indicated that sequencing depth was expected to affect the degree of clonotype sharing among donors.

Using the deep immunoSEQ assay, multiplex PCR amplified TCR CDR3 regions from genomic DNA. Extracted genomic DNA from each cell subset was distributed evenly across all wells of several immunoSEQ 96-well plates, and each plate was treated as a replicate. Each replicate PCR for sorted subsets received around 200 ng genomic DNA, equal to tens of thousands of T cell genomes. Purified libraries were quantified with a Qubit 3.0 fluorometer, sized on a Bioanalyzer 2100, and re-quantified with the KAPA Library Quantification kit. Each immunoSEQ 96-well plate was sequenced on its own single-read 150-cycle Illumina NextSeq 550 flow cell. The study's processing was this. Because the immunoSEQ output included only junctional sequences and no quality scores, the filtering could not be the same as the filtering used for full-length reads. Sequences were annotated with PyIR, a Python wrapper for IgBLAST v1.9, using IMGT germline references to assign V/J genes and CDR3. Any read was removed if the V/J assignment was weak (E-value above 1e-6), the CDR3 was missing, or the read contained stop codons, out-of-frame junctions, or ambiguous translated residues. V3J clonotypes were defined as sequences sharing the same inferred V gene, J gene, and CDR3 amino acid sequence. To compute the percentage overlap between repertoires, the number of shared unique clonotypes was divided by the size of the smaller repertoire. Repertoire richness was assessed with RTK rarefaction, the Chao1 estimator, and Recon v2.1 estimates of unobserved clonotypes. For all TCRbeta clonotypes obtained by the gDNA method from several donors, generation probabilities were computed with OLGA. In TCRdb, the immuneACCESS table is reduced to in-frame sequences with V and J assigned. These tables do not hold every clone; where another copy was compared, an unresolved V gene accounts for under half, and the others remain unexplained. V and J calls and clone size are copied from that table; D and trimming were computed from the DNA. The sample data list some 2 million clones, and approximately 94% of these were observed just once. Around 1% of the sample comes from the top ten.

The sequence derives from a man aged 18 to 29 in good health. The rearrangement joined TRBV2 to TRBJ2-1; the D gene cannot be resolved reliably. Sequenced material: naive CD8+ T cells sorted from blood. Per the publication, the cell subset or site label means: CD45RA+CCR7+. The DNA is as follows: TGTGCCAGCAGCCTCCCCGGCGATGAGCAGTTCTTC. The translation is CASSLPGDEQFF.